The clone carrying this T cell receptor (beta chain) was counted ten times or more. The sample belongs to a study of CD4 and CD8 cells across lung adenocarcinoma regions. TCRdb passed the PCR reads through MiXCR, listing each CDR3 protein once. The sample lists tens of thousands of distinct CDR3 sequences, 40% to 60% occurring once. V shed 6 bases and J shed 3 bases, with 11 bases lying between them. The length of the CDR3 is 13 residues. The germline CDR1 and CDR2 sequences are WSHSY and SAAADI. Localized lung adenocarcinoma, a non-small cell lung cancer, affected the donors. The rearrangement links TRBV10-2 to TRBJ1-1; D call uncertain. Sequencing was carried out using CD8+ T cells from the center of a lung tumor. This TCR was recovered from a male donor with lung adenocarcinoma. The CD4 and CD8 labels of this study may be unreliable. The CDR3 bases are TGCGCCAGCAGCCGGGCCGGGGACACTGAAGCTTTCTTT. It translates to CASSRAGDTEAFF.